The rows below give T cell receptor beta chains drawn from one sample of a study of T cells in Graves' hyperthyroidism and ophthalmopathy. TCRdb analysed the multiplex PCR reads with MiXCR anew, one entry per CDR3 protein. The sample records roughly 500,000 distinct CDR3 sequences, about 16% being singletons. The sample was blood. The receptors were sampled from a woman in her 30s with Graves' ophthalmopathy. Both conserved end residues are part of each CDR3. The D gene is left open where the match is weak. The size field is filled for only some rows; it gives once, few, many or a size class.

.,TRBJ2-4,TRBV7-9,.,CASSFSQNKNIQYF,TGTGCCAGCAGCTTTTCCCAGAACAAAAACATTCAGTACTTC
TRBD2,TRBJ2-7,TRBV7-9,many,CASSFPDSGRAYEQYF,TGTGCCAGCAGCTTTCCCGATAGCGGGAGAGCCTACGAGCAGTACTTC
TRBD1,TRBJ1-2,TRBV6-2/TRBV6-3,.,CAAWTGSGYTF,TGTGCCGCCTGGACAGGGTCGGGCTACACCTTC
.,TRBJ1-5,TRBV28,.,CASNSTGRSQHF,TGTGCCAGCAATTCGACCGGTAGGTCCCAGCATTTT
.,TRBJ2-3,TRBV27,.,CASRTGSADTQYF,TGTGCCAGCAGGACCGGGAGCGCAGATACGCAGTATTTT
TRBD2,TRBJ2-7,TRBV28,.,CASSPGTSGRSGYEQYF,TGTGCCAGCAGTCCTGGGACTAGCGGGAGATCAGGGTACGAGCAGTACTTC
TRBD2,TRBJ2-3,TRBV12-3/TRBV12-4,many,CASSLSGTSGRGTDTQYF,TGTGCCAGCAGTTTGTCCGGGACTAGCGGGAGGGGCACAGATACGCAGTATTTT
TRBD2,TRBJ2-1,TRBV7-9,.,CASSLSGGPLSTEQFF,TGTGCCAGCAGCTTGAGCGGGGGGCCGCTCAGTACAGAGCAGTTCTTC
.,TRBJ2-2,TRBV6-2/TRBV6-3,.,CASSHDSPGELFF,TGTGCCAGCAGCCATGACAGTCCCGGGGAGCTGTTTTTT
.,TRBJ2-1,TRBV12-3/TRBV12-4,many,CASRRENEQFF,TGTGCCAGCAGGCGAGAGAATGAGCAGTTCTTC
TRBD1,TRBJ1-5,TRBV12-3/TRBV12-4,.,CASSEQGKPQHF,TGTGCCAGCAGTGAACAGGGGAAGCCCCAGCATTTT
TRBD1,TRBJ2-5,TRBV5-1,few,CASSPVPGTGVETQYF,TGCGCCAGCAGCCCCGTTCCCGGGACAGGGGTGGAGACCCAGTACTTC
.,TRBJ2-5,TRBV15,few,CATRRGEETQYF,TGTGCCACCAGGAGGGGAGAAGAGACCCAGTACTTC
TRBD1,TRBJ1-6,TRBV12-3/TRBV12-4,many,CASSLTGNNSPLHF,TGTGCCAGCAGTCTGACAGGGAATAATTCACCCCTCCACTTT
.,TRBJ2-3,TRBV5-8,.,CASSLEHLQRDTQYF,TGTGCCAGCAGCTTGGAACACCTTCAGCGAGATACGCAGTATTTT
TRBD2,TRBJ2-3,TRBV5-1,many,CASSPGRWTDTQYF,TGCGCCAGCAGCCCCGGGAGGTGGACAGATACGCAGTATTTT
.,TRBJ1-1,TRBV18,many,CASSPTQVNTEAFF,TGTGCCAGCTCACCTACACAGGTGAACACTGAAGCTTTCTTT
.,TRBJ2-7,TRBV6-5,few,CASSYSDRNSYEQYF,TGTGCCAGCAGTTACTCGGACAGAAATTCCTACGAGCAGTACTTC
TRBD1,TRBJ1-6,TRBV20-1,.,CSARAAQQGGPFPLHF,TGCAGTGCTAGAGCAGCCCAACAGGGGGGGCCCTTTCCCCTCCACTTT
TRBD2,TRBJ2-1,TRBV7-9,.,CASSSGTGTSLNEQFF,TGTGCCAGCAGCTCCGGAACCGGGACTAGCCTCAATGAGCAGTTCTTC
.,TRBJ1-5,TRBV7-8,few,CASSPGPERPQHF,TGTGCCAGCAGCCCCGGGCCCGAAAGGCCCCAGCATTTT
TRBD1,TRBJ1-4,TRBV28,few,CASSLGQGAREKLFF,TGTGCCAGCAGTTTAGGGCAGGGGGCGCGAGAAAAACTGTTTTTT
.,TRBJ2-7,TRBV10-3,many,CAPRGSYEQYF,TGTGCCCCACGGGGCAGCTACGAGCAGTACTTC
.,TRBJ2-3,TRBV14,.,CASSQLTGLGTDTQYF,TGTGCCAGCAGCCAATTGACGGGATTGGGGACAGATACGCAGTATTTT
.,TRBJ2-4,TRBV18,.,CASSPKAKNIQYF,TGTGCCAGCTCACCAAAAGCCAAAAACATTCAGTACTTC
.,TRBJ1-1,TRBV2,many,CASSDSWGEAFF,TGTGCCAGCAGTGATAGTTGGGGAGAAGCTTTCTTT
.,TRBJ2-1,TRBV24-1,.,CATIGTRGNEQFF,TGTGCCACCATTGGGACGAGAGGCAATGAGCAGTTCTTC
.,TRBJ2-7,TRBV27,many,CASSLGLFYEQYF,TGTGCCAGCAGTTTAGGACTCTTCTACGAGCAGTACTTC
TRBD2,TRBJ2-1,TRBV4-1,many,CASSQPGLARDEQFF,TGCGCCAGCAGCCAGCCCGGACTAGCGAGGGATGAGCAGTTCTTC
.,TRBJ2-4,TRBV7-2,many,CASSPTVSRENIQYF,TGTGCCAGCAGCCCTACTGTCAGCAGAGAAAACATTCAGTACTTC
TRBD1,TRBJ1-5,TRBV15,.,CATSRDGTVNQPQHF,TGTGCCACCAGCAGAGATGGGACAGTCAATCAGCCCCAGCATTTT
TRBD2,TRBJ2-7,TRBV10-3,.,CAIKQGLAGTSYEQYF,TGTGCCATCAAACAGGGACTAGCGGGAACCTCCTACGAGCAGTACTTC
.,TRBJ2-1,TRBV28,many,CASILPGDYNEQFF,TGTGCCAGCATCCTTCCCGGGGACTACAATGAGCAGTTCTTC
TRBD2,TRBJ2-7,TRBV20-1,.,CSAAPASGARADSYEQYF,TGCAGTGCTGCCCCGGCTAGCGGGGCCCGGGCTGACTCCTACGAGCAGTACTTC
.,TRBJ2-2,TRBV12-3/TRBV12-4,.,CASGSGWAGELFF,TGTGCCAGCGGGTCAGGGTGGGCCGGGGAGCTGTTTTTT
TRBD2,TRBJ2-5,TRBV7-9,.,CASSSLGSGSSETQYF,TGTGCCAGCAGTTCCTTGGGAAGCGGGAGTTCAGAGACCCAGTACTTC
.,TRBJ1-6,TRBV5-6,few,CASSLARGGSYNSPLHF,TGTGCCAGCAGCTTGGCCCGGGGGGGATCCTATAATTCACCCCTCCACTTT
.,TRBJ2-1,TRBV5-4,few,CASSLVVTGYNEQFF,TGTGCCAGCAGCTTGGTGGTGACAGGTTACAATGAGCAGTTCTTC
TRBD2,TRBJ2-3,TRBV28,.,CASSKLAGGSDTQYF,TGTGCCAGCAGTAAACTAGCGGGAGGGTCAGATACGCAGTATTTT
.,TRBJ1-2,TRBV24-1,many,CATSDPQVYGYTF,TGTGCCACCAGTGATCCTCAGGTTTATGGCTACACCTTC
.,TRBJ1-5,TRBV28,many,CASIKGPNQPQHF,TGTGCCAGCATTAAAGGGCCCAATCAGCCCCAGCATTTT
.,TRBJ2-7,TRBV7-2,many,CASSDDAYEQYF,TGTGCCAGCAGCGACGATGCCTACGAGCAGTACTTC
TRBD2,TRBJ2-3,TRBV12-3/TRBV12-4,many,CASRQTSGTTPDTQYF,TGTGCCAGCAGGCAGACTAGCGGGACCACTCCAGATACGCAGTATTTT
TRBD1,TRBJ1-5,TRBV19,few,CASSPDRGRRSNQPQHF,TGTGCCAGTAGTCCGGACAGGGGGAGGAGAAGCAATCAGCCCCAGCATTTT
TRBD2,TRBJ2-1,TRBV5-1,many,CASSLVLAGVSEQFF,TGCGCCAGCAGCTTAGTCCTAGCGGGAGTCAGTGAGCAGTTCTTC
.,TRBJ1-2,TRBV6-1,many,CAGEEGGVGGYTF,TGTGCCGGGGAAGAAGGGGGAGTAGGCGGCTACACCTTC
.,TRBJ2-7,TRBV7-9,few,CASSPEQVPYEQYF,TGTGCCAGCAGCCCCGAACAGGTGCCCTACGAGCAGTACTTC